This T cell receptor (beta chain) was recorded in a study of cytomegalovirus exposure and HLA in healthy donors. About the research overall: The 120 validation repertoires were produced on the same platform as the 650 or so repertoires of the first cohort. This was reported in a later analysis.

TCRdb's copy holds only in-frame clones and misses some; the assay was immunoSEQ multiplex PCR. Of 110,000 to 150,000 clones in the sample, about 87% are singletons; the top ten hold about 6.7%. Germline lookup yields CDR1 SNHLY and CDR2 FYNNEI. The CDR3 length is 14 residues. Points on this clone: Antigen specificity is unknown. The junction departs from germline at one end; a sequencing error may be responsible.

Notes on the study in general: Reportedly, diagnosis of cytomegalovirus status by the classifier showed high specificity and sensitivity.

The chain couples TRBV2 to TRBJ2-7; possible D gene TRBD2, 6 bases. Sequencing was done on a sample of PBMCs. This TCR derives from a woman aged 30 to 39 in good health and CMV-seropositive. CDR3 nucleotide sequence: TGTGCCAGCAGCGAAGGAGGGCGGACCTACGAGCAGTACTTC. It specifies CASSEGGRTYEQYF.